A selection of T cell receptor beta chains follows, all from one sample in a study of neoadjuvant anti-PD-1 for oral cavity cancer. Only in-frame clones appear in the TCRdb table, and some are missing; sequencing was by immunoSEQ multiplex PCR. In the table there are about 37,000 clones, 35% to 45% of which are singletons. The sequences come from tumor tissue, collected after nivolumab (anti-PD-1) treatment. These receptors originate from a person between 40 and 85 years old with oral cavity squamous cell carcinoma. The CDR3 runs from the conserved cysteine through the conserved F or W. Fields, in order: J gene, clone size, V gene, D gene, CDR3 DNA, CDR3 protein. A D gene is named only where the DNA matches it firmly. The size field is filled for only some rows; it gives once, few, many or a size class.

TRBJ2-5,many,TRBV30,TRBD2,TGTGCCTGGAGTGGACTAGCGGGGGTTGGTGAGACCCAGTACTTC,CAWSGLAGVGETQYF
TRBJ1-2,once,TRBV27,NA,TGTGCCAGCAGTTCACAGGCTAACTATGGCTACACCTTC,CASSSQANYGYTF
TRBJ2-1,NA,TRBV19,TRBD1,TGTGCCAGTAGTTCCCAGGGGGTAAGGGCTTACAATGAGCAGTTCTTC,CASSSQGVRAYNEQFF
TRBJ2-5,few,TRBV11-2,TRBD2,TGTGCCAGCACAGACTCGAGCGGGGCCGGTTGGACCCAGTACTTC,CASTDSSGAGWTQYF
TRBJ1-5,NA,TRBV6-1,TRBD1,TGTGCCAGCAGTGGCTGGGGACAGGGGAGCAATCAGCCCCAGCATTTT,CASSGWGQGSNQPQHF
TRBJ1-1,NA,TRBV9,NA,TGTGCCAGCAGCGCCCAGACGGGGAGCACTGAAGCTTTCTTT,CASSAQTGSTEAFF
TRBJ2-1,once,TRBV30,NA,TGTGCCTGGAGTGTAAATCCGATATACAATGAGCAGTTCTTC,CAWSVNPIYNEQFF
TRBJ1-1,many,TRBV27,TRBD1,TGTGCCAGCATATCCTGGGACAGGGGGACCCCTGAAGCTTTCTTT,CASISWDRGTPEAFF
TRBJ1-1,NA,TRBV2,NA,TGTGCCAGCAGTGAACAGGGTGGGGACACTGAAGCTTTCTTT,CASSEQGGDTEAFF
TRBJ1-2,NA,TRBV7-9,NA,TGTGCCAGCAGCTTACGGGCAGGGAACTATGGCTACACCTTC,CASSLRAGNYGYTF
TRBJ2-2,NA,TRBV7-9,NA,TGTGCCAGCAGCTTCCCCAGCTACACCGGGGAGCTGTTTTTT,CASSFPSYTGELFF
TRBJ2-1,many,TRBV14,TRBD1,TGTGCCAGCAGCCAAATAAAGTTAGGGACAGTAAAGTTCTTC,CASSQIKLGTVKFF
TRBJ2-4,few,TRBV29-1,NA,TGCAGCGTTGGTTTGGACAGTGTAGCCAAAAACATTCAGTACTTC,CSVGLDSVAKNIQYF
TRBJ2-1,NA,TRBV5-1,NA,TGCGCCAGCAGCCCTGGCGATCTGAACAATGAGCAGTTCTTC,CASSPGDLNNEQFF
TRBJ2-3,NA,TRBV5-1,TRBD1,TGCGCCAGCAGCCTTGGCAGGGGGACAGATACGCAGTATTTT,CASSLGRGTDTQYF
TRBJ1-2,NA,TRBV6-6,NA,TGTGCCACCCAGACGAACAGAGCGATAAACTACTATGGCTACACCTTC,CATQTNRAINYYGYTF
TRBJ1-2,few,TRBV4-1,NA,TGCGCCAGCAGCCAACAGGGTAACGATGGCTACACCTTC,CASSQQGNDGYTF
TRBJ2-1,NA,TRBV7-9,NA,TGTGCCAGCAGCCTAAGCGGCAATGAGCAGTTCTTC,CASSLSGNEQFF
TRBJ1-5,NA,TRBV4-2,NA,TGTGCCAGCAGCCAAGACCAGGGACAGCCCCAGCATTTT,CASSQDQGQPQHF
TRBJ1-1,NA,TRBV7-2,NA,TGTGCCAGCAGCTTGAGGGAATCTGGCACTGAAGCTTTCTTT,CASSLRESGTEAFF
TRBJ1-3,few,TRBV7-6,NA,TGTGCCAGCAGCTTAAACGGAAACACCATATATTTT,CASSLNGNTIYF
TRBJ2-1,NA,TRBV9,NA,TGTGCCAGCAGCGTAGGTTCCGGGTACAATGAGCAGTTCTTC,CASSVGSGYNEQFF
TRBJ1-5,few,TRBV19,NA,TGTGCCAGTAGTACCAGGTCGCTAGGGCCCCAGCATTTT,CASSTRSLGPQHF
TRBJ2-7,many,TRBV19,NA,TGTGCCAGTAGCCCACCCCGTGGGGGCTCGTACGAGCAGTACTTC,CASSPPRGGSYEQYF
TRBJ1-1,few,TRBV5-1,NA,TGCGCCAGCTCCCGGGGAGAGATGAACACTGAAGCTTTCTTT,CASSRGEMNTEAFF
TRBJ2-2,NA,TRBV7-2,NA,TGTGCCAGCAGCGTTCAGAGGACCGGGGAGCTGTTTTTT,CASSVQRTGELFF
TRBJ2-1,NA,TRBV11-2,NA,TGTGCCAGCAGCTTAGTCCGCAGGCAGGGACCCAATGAGCAGTTCTTC,CASSLVRRQGPNEQFF
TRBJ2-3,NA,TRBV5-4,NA,TGTGCCAGCAGCTTGGACAGCACAGATACGCAGTATTTT,CASSLDSTDTQYF
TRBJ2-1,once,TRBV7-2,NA,TGTGCCAGCAGCCCCAAAGTTACCCCCAATGAGCAGTTCTTC,CASSPKVTPNEQFF
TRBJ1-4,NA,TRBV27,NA,TGTGCCAGCAGTTGGGACCTAGGGGAAAAACTGTTTTTT,CASSWDLGEKLFF
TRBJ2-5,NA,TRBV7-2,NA,TGTGCCAGCACCCAGGGGGGCCGAGAGACCCAGTACTTC,CASTQGGRETQYF
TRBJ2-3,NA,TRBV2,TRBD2,TGTGCCAGCAGTGCCGGGACTAGCGGGGACACAGATACGCAGTATTTT,CASSAGTSGDTDTQYF
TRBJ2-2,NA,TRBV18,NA,TGTGCCAGCTCACCCCAGGGCGCCACCGGGGAGCTGTTTTTT,CASSPQGATGELFF
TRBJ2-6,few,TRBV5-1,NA,TGCGCCAGCAGCTTGGCCTCGGGTGATTCTGGGGCCAACGTCCTGACTTTC,CASSLASGDSGANVLTF
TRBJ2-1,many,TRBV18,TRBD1,TGTGCCAGCTCACCAGGTGTGACAGGGGGATACAATGAGCAGTTCTTC,CASSPGVTGGYNEQFF
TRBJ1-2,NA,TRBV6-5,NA,TGTGCCAGCAGTTACTCGGTAGGGGCGTATGGCTACACCTTC,CASSYSVGAYGYTF
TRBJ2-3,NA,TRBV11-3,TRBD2,TGTGCCAGCAGCTTAGGAGGGACTACACGAGATACGCAGTATTTT,CASSLGGTTRDTQYF
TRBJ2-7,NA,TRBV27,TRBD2,TGTGCCAGCAGTTTCACTAGCGGGAGATACGACGAGCAGTACTTC,CASSFTSGRYDEQYF
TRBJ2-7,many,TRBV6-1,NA,TGTGCCAGCGGAGAACGAGGGGCCTACGAGCAGTACTTC,CASGERGAYEQYF
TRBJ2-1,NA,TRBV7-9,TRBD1,TGTGCCAGCAGCTCCGCAGGGGGTCAGCACAATGAGCAGTTCTTC,CASSSAGGQHNEQFF